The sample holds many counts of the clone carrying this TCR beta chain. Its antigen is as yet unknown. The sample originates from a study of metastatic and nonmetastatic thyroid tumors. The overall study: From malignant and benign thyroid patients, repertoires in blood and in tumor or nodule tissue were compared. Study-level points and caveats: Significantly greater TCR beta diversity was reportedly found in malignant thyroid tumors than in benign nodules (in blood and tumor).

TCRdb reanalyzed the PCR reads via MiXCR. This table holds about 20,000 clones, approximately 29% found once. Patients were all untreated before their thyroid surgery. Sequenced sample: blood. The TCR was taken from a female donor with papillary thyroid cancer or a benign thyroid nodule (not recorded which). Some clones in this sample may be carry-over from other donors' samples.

The CDR3 is CASSPFGVGQGANIQYF. The CDR3 DNA sequence: TGTGCCAGCAGTCCGTTCGGGGTGGGTCAGGGGGCAAACATTCAGTACTTC. The genes are TRBV12-3 or TRBV12-4 and TRBJ2-4; 8 bases line up with TRBD1. V lost 5 bases, J lost 6 bases, and 15 bases stayed unmatched. The CDR3 runs 17 residues.